One T cell receptor beta chain is described in this entry. Its antigen remains unidentified. No quality values exist for individual bases; no much larger clone is one base distant. TCRbeta CDR3 regions were amplified from genomic DNA by means of the immunoSEQ Assay, a bias-controlled multiplex PCR. As for the authors' bioinformatics: The number of nucleated cells in each sample was estimated by amplification of reference gene primers within the assay. To quantify the absolute abundance of each unique TCRbeta CDR3 rearrangement, sequence reads were collapsed and filtered. Productive Simpson clonality was computed per sample as the square root of Simpson's diversity index over productive rearrangements. What TCRdb holds here is the immuneACCESS table cut down to in-frame rearrangements. Part of the clones is not present; checked against another copy, under half of the missing clones reflect an unresolved V gene, and the others are unexplained. From that table come the V and J calls and clone size; the DNA was used to work out D and trimming. The sample records 150,000 to 200,000 clones, about 88% of which are singletons. The ten most abundant clones make up around 7% of the sample.

Enrolling through a virtual design, the prospective study's participants ranged in age from about 18 to 100 years and lived across roughly 23 United States geographic areas. Cohort assignment in the prospective study relied on participant-reported clinical history from a screening survey and a study questionnaire. Recovered participants in ImmuneRACE Cohort 3 were defined by two consecutive negative NP/OP PCR tests, clearance by a healthcare professional, or resolution of symptoms. In the prospective study, mobile phlebotomists collected whole blood, serum and a nasopharyngeal or oropharyngeal swab from each participant. Participants in the prospective study had the option to provide additional blood draws and questionnaires over a roughly two-month period. Before DNA extraction, blood samples from the prospective study were shipped at room temperature or frozen. This entry comes from a study of blood T cell repertoires in COVID-19 (dated by TCRdb to 2020 to 2022). Turning to the overall study: Samples from collaborators originated in the United States, Italy and Spain and spanned both the acute and convalescent phases of COVID-19. The material from the prospective study consisted of cDNA or gDNA derived from T cells, B-cell-depleted T cells, or PBMCs. Subjects who had been exposed to COVID-19, were actively infected with it, or had recovered from it provided the deeply sampled blood TCRbeta repertoires that made up the dataset. The repertoires were released in a freely available public database intended as a resource for research on the immune response to SARS-CoV-2. Samples came from the ongoing ImmuneRACE study (first 160 participants) plus 1,254 subjects from 6 global collaborators. Nearly every sample came with metadata listing a de-identified subject ID, COVID-19 status, age in years and sex. Where available, HLA class I and class II types were taken from metadata supplied by the sample provider and were not determined by assay-based typing. Overall study outcomes, separate from this receptor: Clinical and demographic metadata were provided uncurated, with the amount varying by source and participant.

At the junction V is shortened by 2 bases and J by 6 bases, with 10 bases in between. The germline V gene specifies LGHNA as CDR1 and YNFKEQ as CDR2. The CDR3 contains 14 residues, cysteine and phenylalanine counted. The read is trimmed to its CDR3 DNA, 42 bases read in frame from base 1. Sequenced input: PBMCs or T cells enriched from blood (not recorded which). This chain joins TRBV4-2 to TRBJ2-2, with the D gene call left open. This sequence originates from a woman aged 45-60 years who had recovered from COVID-19. The nucleotide sequence is given as TGTGCCAGCAGCCAAATTGAGAATTCCGGGGAGCTGTTTTTT. Protein translation: CASSQIENSGELFF.